These T cell receptor beta chains were read from a single sample in a study of blood T cell repertoires in COVID-19. The table came from immunoSEQ multiplex PCR; TCRdb's copy has only in-frame clones and leaves some out. The sample carries around 310,000 clones, just under 90% recorded once. Sequencing was performed on PBMCs or T cells enriched from blood (not recorded which). These TCRs come from a woman aged 25-40 years who had recovered from COVID-19. The CDR3 runs from the conserved cysteine through the conserved F or W. D genes are given only for firm matches. Size tells how often a clone was seen (once, few, many) or the class of an expanded clone, and some rows leave it out.

j_gene	v_gene	abundance	d_gene	CDR3nt	CDR3aa
TRBJ2-1	TRBV27	.	TRBD2	TGTGCCAGCAGTTTGACCGGGACTACCTCTTACAATGAGCAGTTCTTC	CASSLTGTTSYNEQFF
TRBJ2-7	TRBV19	.	TRBD1	TGTGCCAGTAGCGCTATCCGGGACAGGGGTCCAACCACCTACGAGCAGTACTTC	CASSAIRDRGPTTYEQYF
TRBJ1-4	TRBV30	.	TRBD1	TGTGCCTGGACCGATCGCCGGACAGGGGGCGCTGGACAACTGTTTTTT	CAWTDRRTGGAGQLFF
TRBJ1-2	TRBV11-1	.	.	TGTGCCAGCAGCTTAGCCTCCGGCGTCGGGAACTATGGCTACACCTTC	CASSLASGVGNYGYTF
TRBJ2-1	TRBV10-3	.	TRBD2	TGTGCCATCAGAGGCGGGAGCTCCTACAATGAGCAGTTCTTC	CAIRGGSSYNEQFF
TRBJ1-1	TRBV7-2	.	TRBD1	TGTGCCAGCAGCCCCTTCCGAACGACAGGGTCGGGCACTGAAGCTTTCTTT	CASSPFRTTGSGTEAFF
TRBJ2-7	TRBV2	.	.	TGTGCCAGCGGGCAGAGCTCCTACGAGCAGTACTTC	CASGQSSYEQYF
TRBJ1-1	TRBV3-1/TRBV3-2	.	TRBD1	TGTGCCAGCAGCCCCTTTGACAGGGCGAACACTGAAGCTTTCTTT	CASSPFDRANTEAFF
TRBJ1-5	TRBV6-1	.	.	TGTGCCAGCAGTGAAATCGGGAGAAATCAGCCCCAGCATTTT	CASSEIGRNQPQHF
TRBJ2-3	TRBV6-5	.	.	TGTGCCAGCAGTTACTCCCGGGGCACAGATACGCAGTATTTT	CASSYSRGTDTQYF
TRBJ1-2	TRBV6-5	.	.	TGTGCCAGCAGTTACTCGAGTGTTATTGCTAACTATGGCTACACCTTC	CASSYSSVIANYGYTF
TRBJ2-7	TRBV7-2	.	.	TGTGCCAGCAGCTTAGGCGGAACTTACTACGAGCAGTACTTC	CASSLGGTYYEQYF
TRBJ1-2	TRBV5-4	.	.	TGTGCCAGCAGCTTGGACAGTAGTTCTTATGGCTACACCTTC	CASSLDSSSYGYTF
TRBJ2-7	TRBV30	.	.	TGTGCCTGGAGTGGGGGGGGCCCGAAGCGCGAGCAGTACTTC	CAWSGGGPKREQYF
TRBJ1-4	TRBV16	.	.	TGTGCCAGCAGCCACGGGGTTGGGTTTACCGAAAAACTGTTTTTT	CASSHGVGFTEKLFF
TRBJ2-3	TRBV5-1	once	.	TGCGCCAGCAGCCCGGGTGAGGGCACAGATACGCAGTATTTT	CASSPGEGTDTQYF
TRBJ2-2	TRBV6-4	.	TRBD1	TGTGCCAGCACTCACAACCCCGGGACAGGGTCGAACGGGGAGCTGTTTTTT	CASTHNPGTGSNGELFF
TRBJ1-3	TRBV6-1	.	.	TGTGCCAGCAGTGAAGCTTGGGGGGAAGCCGGAAACACCATATATTTT	CASSEAWGEAGNTIYF
TRBJ2-1	TRBV19	once	.	TGTGCCAGTAGTACTGGAGTACGGGAGCAGTTCTTC	CASSTGVREQFF
TRBJ1-5	TRBV6-6	.	.	TGTGCCAGCAGGCCCAGAGGACAGAATCTCAATCAGCCCCAGCATTTT	CASRPRGQNLNQPQHF
TRBJ2-7	TRBV19	.	TRBD2	TGTGCCAGTAGTATGGCACTAGCGGGGGCTACGCACTCCTACGAGCAGTACTTC	CASSMALAGATHSYEQYF
TRBJ2-2	TRBV28	.	.	TGTGCCAGCAGTTCCCCGACTAGTTTCGGGGAGCTGTTTTTT	CASSSPTSFGELFF
TRBJ1-5	TRBV19	.	.	TGTGCCAGTAGGGTTTTCATCGGCCGGGACTTCAATCAGCCCCAGCATTTT	CASRVFIGRDFNQPQHF
TRBJ1-1	TRBV27	.	.	TGTGCCAGCAGACAACCTATCCCCTCAGGGGACACTGAAGCTTTCTTT	CASRQPIPSGDTEAFF
TRBJ2-2	TRBV18	.	.	TGTGCCAGCTCACCAAGAGAGGCCCCGGAACCTACCGGGGAGCTGTTTTTT	CASSPREAPEPTGELFF
TRBJ1-3	TRBV7-2	.	.	TGTGCCAGCAGCCAATATCAGGGCAACTCTGGAAACACCATATATTTT	CASSQYQGNSGNTIYF
TRBJ2-1	TRBV3-1/TRBV3-2	.	TRBD2	TGTGCCAGCAGCCAAGCCCCTTTTTCCGCGGGAGAATTGTATGAGCAGTTCTTC	CASSQAPFSAGELYEQFF
TRBJ2-1	TRBV19	.	TRBD2	TGTGCCAGTAGTATAGGTTCAGCGGGAGTCAATGAGCAGTTCTTC	CASSIGSAGVNEQFF
TRBJ2-3	TRBV27	.	.	TGTGCCAGCAGTTTATCGTTCTCAGATACGCAGTATTTT	CASSLSFSDTQYF
TRBJ2-1	TRBV28	.	TRBD2	TGTGCCAGCAGTGGGGGGGTAGCGGGAGCCTCCTACAATGAGCAGTTCTTC	CASSGGVAGASYNEQFF
TRBJ1-4	TRBV6-5	.	TRBD1	TGTGCCAGCAGGCTCTGGTCAGGGGGCAATGAAAAACTGTTTTTT	CASRLWSGGNEKLFF
TRBJ2-1	TRBV9	.	TRBD2	TGTGCCAGCAGCGCGGGACTAGGATACTACAATGAGCAGTTCTTC	CASSAGLGYYNEQFF
TRBJ2-7	TRBV6-5	.	TRBD2	TGTGCCAGCAGCTCTAGCGGGACCTACGAGCAGTACTTC	CASSSSGTYEQYF
TRBJ2-1	TRBV12-3/TRBV12-4	.	.	TGTGCCAGCAGTACTAGCTTCCATGAGCAGTTCTTC	CASSTSFHEQFF
TRBJ1-5	TRBV19	.	.	TGTGCCAGTAGAACAGGAAGGCAGCCCCAGCATTTT	CASRTGRQPQHF
TRBJ2-4	TRBV25-1	once	.	TGTGCCAGCAGTGGCGTCATAAACATTCAGTACTTC	CASSGVINIQYF
TRBJ1-6	TRBV6-5	.	.	TGTGCCAGCAGTCGAACTCCTTCACCCCTCCACTTT	CASSRTPSPLHF
TRBJ1-5	TRBV3-1/TRBV3-2	.	.	TGTGCCAGCAGCCAAGATTCACCAGGGGCCGAGCAGCCCCAGCATTTT	CASSQDSPGAEQPQHF
TRBJ1-2	TRBV27	.	TRBD1	TGTGCCAGCGCACAGGGGGCAGCTAACTATGGCTACACCTTC	CASAQGAANYGYTF
TRBJ2-4	TRBV11-3	.	TRBD2	TGTGCCAGCAGCTTGGGGGGAGGGCCTGGAAACATTCAGTACTTC	CASSLGGGPGNIQYF
TRBJ2-5	TRBV5-4	.	.	TGTGCCAGCAGCTTGGGAGTGTTCCAAGAGACCCAGTACTTC	CASSLGVFQETQYF
TRBJ1-3	TRBV2	.	TRBD1	TGTGCCAGCAGGGGACATACAGGGGGAGGAAACACCATATATTTT	CASRGHTGGGNTIYF
TRBJ1-1	TRBV25-1	.	.	TGTGCCAGCAGTGAATATAGGGGAATAGTGACTTTCTTT	CASSEYRGIVTFF
TRBJ1-4	TRBV12-3/TRBV12-4	.	.	TGTGCCAGCAGTTTAGGAGGAAAACTGTTTTTT	CASSLGGKLFF